A selection of T cell receptor beta chains follows, all from one sample in a study of identical twins. MiXCR, run by TCRdb on the 5' RACE reads, gives a single entry per CDR3 protein. The profile shows some 1,600,000 distinct CDR3 sequences, more than 30% of them singletons. Sequencing was carried out using cord blood. The origin of the receptors is a newborn girl in good health. Each CDR3 is given with its conserved first and last residue. Fields, in order: D gene, J gene, V gene, clone size, CDR3 DNA, CDR3 protein. A D gene is named only where the DNA matches it firmly. Size is omitted from some rows. Given values are once, few, many or a class for expanded clones.

D: -
J: TRBJ1-3
V: TRBV20-1
size: -
DNA: TGCAGTGCTAGGGAGGGCACCCGAGGGGGAAACACCATATATTTT
CDR3: CSAREGTRGGNTIYF

D: TRBD2
J: TRBJ2-7
V: TRBV28
size: -
DNA: TGTGCCAGCAGTTTTGGGACTATAGGTATCGAGCAGTACTTC
CDR3: CASSFGTIGIEQYF

D: TRBD1
J: TRBJ1-2
V: TRBV20-1
size: -
DNA: TGCAGTGTCAGACAGGGGGCCCGCTATGGCTACACCTTC
CDR3: CSVRQGARYGYTF

D: TRBD2
J: TRBJ2-1
V: TRBV9
size: few
DNA: TGTGCCAGCAGCGTAGACGCTACGGGGGGGGGATACAATGAGCAGTTCTTC
CDR3: CASSVDATGGGYNEQFF

D: -
J: TRBJ2-2
V: TRBV20-1
size: -
DNA: TGCAGTGCTAGAGGACAGACGAACACCGGGGAGCTGTTTTTT
CDR3: CSARGQTNTGELFF

D: -
J: TRBJ1-4
V: TRBV14
size: -
DNA: TGTACCAGCAGCCAGCCCCAGGCCGGGGGGCTGGTTGAAAAACTGTTTTTT
CDR3: CTSSQPQAGGLVEKLFF

D: -
J: TRBJ1-4
V: TRBV7-9
size: few
DNA: TGTGCCAGCAGCCCTCGCCTGGCAGTCTCGCCAACTAATGAAAAACTGTTTTTT
CDR3: CASSPRLAVSPTNEKLFF

D: -
J: TRBJ2-5
V: TRBV6-5
size: few
DNA: TGTGCCAGCAGTTACCTTCTCGGGACCCTAATAGGGACCCAGTACTTC
CDR3: CASSYLLGTLIGTQYF

D: TRBD2
J: TRBJ2-3
V: TRBV24-1
size: few
DNA: TGTGCCACCCACGGTGTGGCTAGCGGGGGCACAGATACGCAGTATTTT
CDR3: CATHGVASGGTDTQYF

D: -
J: TRBJ1-1
V: TRBV5-1
size: few
DNA: TGCGCCAGCAGCACCTCGAGGATGAACACTGAAGCTTTCTTT
CDR3: CASSTSRMNTEAFF

D: -
J: TRBJ2-7
V: TRBV5-1
size: few
DNA: TGCGCCAGCAGCTTTGGACAGAGGTTTTGGTACGAGCAGTACTTC
CDR3: CASSFGQRFWYEQYF

D: -
J: TRBJ2-5
V: TRBV7-2
size: few
DNA: TGTGCCAGCAGCTTATATAAAGGGGGAGAGACCCAGTACTTC
CDR3: CASSLYKGGETQYF

D: TRBD2
J: TRBJ2-1
V: TRBV6-2/TRBV6-3
size: few
DNA: TGTGCCAGCAGGACAGGGACTAGCGGGAGGCTGTACAATGAGCAGTTCTTC
CDR3: CASRTGTSGRLYNEQFF

D: -
J: TRBJ2-3
V: TRBV5-1
size: -
DNA: TGCGCCAGCAGCTTAGTAACCCCCGCAGATACGCAGTATTTT
CDR3: CASSLVTPADTQYF

D: -
J: TRBJ1-5
V: TRBV29-1
size: few
DNA: TGCAGCGTTTGCGAGGGTCATAGCAATCAGCCCCAGCATTTT
CDR3: CSVCEGHSNQPQHF

D: TRBD2
J: TRBJ2-1
V: TRBV20-1
size: few
DNA: TGCAGTGCTAGCCAAGCGGGAGTGAACAATGAGCAGTTCTTC
CDR3: CSASQAGVNNEQFF

D: -
J: TRBJ2-1
V: TRBV7-9
size: -
DNA: TGTGCCAGCAGCGCGGGGGCTAGCCTGGATAATGAGCAGTTCTTC
CDR3: CASSAGASLDNEQFF

D: -
J: TRBJ2-2
V: TRBV14
size: -
DNA: TGTGCCAGCAGCCAAGTGGGGGTACCGGCCGGGGAGCTGTTTTTT
CDR3: CASSQVGVPAGELFF

D: -
J: TRBJ2-7
V: TRBV20-1
size: few
DNA: TGCAGTGCTAGAGACGCCAGGCGGGCCTACGAGCAGTACTTC
CDR3: CSARDARRAYEQYF

D: TRBD1
J: TRBJ1-6
V: TRBV20-1
size: -
DNA: TGCAGTCCGGGACAGGGGAATAATTCACCCCTCCACTTT
CDR3: CSPGQGNNSPLHF

D: TRBD1
J: TRBJ2-7
V: TRBV12-5
size: -
DNA: TGTGCTAGTGACAGAGGACAGGGCGGCGAGCAGTACTTC
CDR3: CASDRGQGGEQYF

D: -
J: TRBJ2-7
V: TRBV6-1
size: few
DNA: TGTGCCAGCATGAACTACGAGCAGTACTTC
CDR3: CASMNYEQYF

D: -
J: TRBJ2-2
V: TRBV2
size: few
DNA: TGTGCCAGCAGTGAAAGGACTAAAGTCGGGGAGCTGTTTTTT
CDR3: CASSERTKVGELFF

D: TRBD2
J: TRBJ2-1
V: TRBV7-9
size: -
DNA: TGTGCCAGCAGCTTAGCGGGACTAGCATCCGACGAGCAGTTCTTC
CDR3: CASSLAGLASDEQFF

D: -
J: TRBJ1-5
V: TRBV6-1
size: -
DNA: TGTGCCAGCAAAGGGGAAGTAGATCAGCCCCAGCCTTTT
CDR3: CASKGEVDQPQPF

D: -
J: TRBJ2-1
V: TRBV7-2
size: -
DNA: TGTGCCAGCAGCCTAGTTCCACAGGGTGGCAATGAGCAGTTCTTC
CDR3: CASSLVPQGGNEQFF

D: -
J: TRBJ1-6
V: TRBV7-9
size: -
DNA: TGTGCCAGCAGCTTAGAGGCAGGCCTTCCCCTCCACTTT
CDR3: CASSLEAGLPLHF

D: -
J: TRBJ2-7
V: TRBV7-2
size: -
DNA: TGTGCCAGCAGCCTACCACTAGAATTCGACGAGCAGTACTTC
CDR3: CASSLPLEFDEQYF

D: -
J: TRBJ2-2
V: TRBV19
size: -
DNA: TGTGCCAGTAGTAGTCCGAACACCGGGGAGCTGTTTTTT
CDR3: CASSSPNTGELFF

D: TRBD2
J: TRBJ2-1
V: TRBV7-2
size: many
DNA: TGTGCCAGCAGCTTAGTCTCTAGCGGGAGATCCTACAATGAGCAGTTCTTC
CDR3: CASSLVSSGRSYNEQFF

D: -
J: TRBJ2-3
V: TRBV7-9
size: -
DNA: TGTGCCAGCAGCTTCCCTCTAGCGCCCATTACTAGCACAGATACGCAGTATTTT
CDR3: CASSFPLAPITSTDTQYF

D: -
J: TRBJ2-3
V: TRBV7-2
size: few
DNA: TGTGCCAGCAGCCATAACCAGGCTAGCGCAGATACGCAGTATTTT
CDR3: CASSHNQASADTQYF

D: TRBD2
J: TRBJ2-3
V: TRBV5-1
size: -
DNA: TGCGCCAGCAGAGCACTAGCGGGAGTGACAGATACGCAGTATTTT
CDR3: CASRALAGVTDTQYF

D: TRBD2
J: TRBJ2-7
V: TRBV5-1
size: -
DNA: TGCGCCAGCAGCTTGAGATTAGCGGGGGGACAAAATGAGCAGTACTTC
CDR3: CASSLRLAGGQNEQYF

D: -
J: TRBJ1-5
V: TRBV27
size: -
DNA: TGTGCCAGCAGTTTAGGGGGTGTTCTCAATCAGCCCCAGCATTTT
CDR3: CASSLGGVLNQPQHF

D: -
J: TRBJ1-1
V: TRBV19
size: -
DNA: TGTGCCAGTAGTGGCGGTTTTGGCACTGAAGCTTTCTTT
CDR3: CASSGGFGTEAFF

D: -
J: TRBJ2-1
V: TRBV27
size: -
DNA: TGTGCCAGCAGTCTCCGGTCTAACAATGAGCAGTTCTTC
CDR3: CASSLRSNNEQFF

D: -
J: TRBJ1-6
V: TRBV3-1
size: few
DNA: TGTGCCAGCAGCCAAGTTGGGCGCCTCCACTTT
CDR3: CASSQVGRLHF

D: -
J: TRBJ2-7
V: TRBV20-1
size: many
DNA: TGCAGTGCCGGCGTACAGTTGTCGTACGAGCAGTACTTC
CDR3: CSAGVQLSYEQYF

D: TRBD1
J: TRBJ1-1
V: TRBV29-1
size: few
DNA: TGCAGCGTTTCAGAAACAGGGGTAGGCACTGAAGCTTTCTTT
CDR3: CSVSETGVGTEAFF

D: TRBD1
J: TRBJ1-4
V: TRBV27
size: -
DNA: TGTGCCAGCAGCCCCAGGGACAGGGGAGGGGAAAAACTGTTTTTT
CDR3: CASSPRDRGGEKLFF

D: -
J: TRBJ1-6
V: TRBV27
size: many
DNA: TGTGCCAGCAGCCCGTATAATTCACCCCTCCACTTT
CDR3: CASSPYNSPLHF

D: TRBD1
J: TRBJ1-6
V: TRBV20-1
size: -
DNA: TGCAGTGCCAGGCTGACAGGGAGCCCCTATAATTCACCCCTCCACTTT
CDR3: CSARLTGSPYNSPLHF

D: TRBD1
J: TRBJ2-5
V: TRBV5-6
size: -
DNA: TGTGCCAGCAGCTTAGGCCCCCTGACAGGGGCGCTAGAGACCCAGTACTTC
CDR3: CASSLGPLTGALETQYF

D: -
J: TRBJ2-1
V: TRBV12-3/TRBV12-4
size: -
DNA: TGTGCCAGCAGTTTAAACCTGCCCCGGTACCATGAGCAGTTCTTC
CDR3: CASSLNLPRYHEQFF